Each of the 17 T cell receptor beta chains below was sequenced from the same sample in a study of T cell changes during pregnancy in multiple sclerosis. Sequencing used immunoSEQ multiplex PCR; TCRdb keeps in-frame clones, though not all of them. The sample includes 40,000 or so clones, more than 75% of them seen just once. Sample: CD8+ T cells from peripheral blood mononuclear cells, taken in the third trimester of pregnancy. The receptors shown here come from a female donor with multiple sclerosis, enrolled in a pregnancy study.

V usage is TRBV11-2 and J usage is TRBJ2-1, with TRBD2 matching over 15 bases. V lost 8 bases, J lost 0 bases, and 5 bases stayed unmatched. CDR1 and CDR2 (germline): SGHAT, FQNNGV. CDR3 size: 17 residues. The CDR3 sequence: CASLGLAGGPSYNEQFF. In nucleotides, the CDR3 is TGTGCCAGCCTTGGACTAGCGGGGGGGCCCTCCTACAATGAGCAGTTCTTC.

The chain has TRBV5-1 and TRBJ2-5, with a weak D call TRBD2 (5 bases). The CDR3 runs 15 residues. Germline assignment: CDR1 SGHRS and CDR2 YFSETQ. V lost 1 base to trimming and J lost 2 bases, with 12 bases between them. CDR3 sequence reads: CASSLTSKEQETQYF. Written as DNA, the CDR3 is TGCGCCAGCAGCTTGACTAGTAAGGAACAAGAGACCCAGTACTTC. The full variable domain, rest sourced from reference TRBV5-1 and TRBJ2-5, is KAGVTQTPRYLIKTRGQQVTLSCSPISGHRSVSWYQQTPGQGLQFLFEYFSETQRNKGNFPGRFSGRQFSNSRSEMNVSTLELGDSALYLCASSLTSKEQETQYFGPGTRLLVL.

V gene TRBV7-2 combines with J gene TRBJ2-2, with 11 bases that match TRBD2. V lost 5 bases, J lost 4 bases, and 9 bases stayed unmatched. CDR3 size: 17 residues. CDR1 SGHTA and CDR2 FQGNSA come from the germline V gene. In nucleotides, the CDR3 is TGTGCCAGCAGCGAGGTAGCGGGGGGGCTAGGCACCGGGGAGCTGTTTTTT. Its translation is CASSEVAGGLGTGELFF.

The table lists this clone with a count of one. The CDR3 DNA sequence: TGTGCCAGCAGCCGGGACAGCACTAACTATGGCTACACCTTC. Translated, it gives CASSRDSTNYGYTF. The chain links TRBV27 to TRBJ1-2; 7 positions agree with TRBD1. CDR1 is MNHEY, CDR2 SMNVEV, per germline (reference sequence). The V and J ends lost 6 bases and 0 bases, in that order; junction bases with no gene match: 4. The length of the CDR3 is 14 residues.

CDR3 in DNA: TGTGCCAGCTCACTCGCTAGCGGGAGCACCGGGGAGCTGTTTTTT. Translation gives CASSLASGSTGELFF. The V gene is TRBV18, the J gene TRBJ2-2, with 10 bases fitting TRBD2. The J segment lost 4 bases and the V segment lost 4 bases, leaving 3 bases of the junction unmatched. The CDR3 has 15 residues. Germline V CDR1 and CDR2: KGHSH, LQKENI.

The chain couples TRBV5-6 to TRBJ1-2; TRBD1 aligns across 9 bases. Germline loops: CDR1 SGHDT, CDR2 YYEEEE. The CDR3 is 14 amino acids. J lost 6 bases, V lost 0 bases, and 3 bases had no gene match. The CDR3 DNA reads as TGTGCCAGCAGCTTGGGGACAGGGGAGGATGGCTACACCTTC. It encodes CASSLGTGEDGYTF.

CDR3 in amino acids: CASSLGSPGGPSYNEQFF. CDR3 nucleotides: TGTGCCAGCAGTTTAGGGTCCCCGGGGGGGCCTTCCTACAATGAGCAGTTCTTC. The chain combines TRBV28 with TRBJ2-1, with TRBD2 matching 8 bases. V lost 2 bases to trimming and J lost 1 base; unmatched junction nucleotides: 10. The CDR3 runs 18 residues. Germline CDR1 is MDHEN and CDR2 is SYDVKM.

The J gene is TRBJ1-5, the V gene TRBV4-1; 8 bases map to TRBD1. V lost 2 bases, J lost 1 base, and 7 bases stayed unmatched. The CDR3 consists of 17 residues. Germline loops: CDR1 MGHRA, CDR2 YSYEKL. The CDR3: CASSQQGARLSNQPQHF. DNA of the CDR3: TGCGCCAGCAGCCAACAGGGGGCTCGGTTAAGCAATCAGCCCCAGCATTTT.

This clone was found a few times. The chain uses TRBV10-1 and TRBJ2-2; weak D call: TRBD1 (6 bases). This CDR3 has 14 residues. Deletions cut 6 bases from V and 1 base from J, with 9 bases between. CDR1 and CDR2 from the germline V gene are WNHNN and SYGVQD (reference sequence). The CDR3 DNA sequence: TGCGCCAGCAGAGACAGGAGGAACACCGGGGAGCTGTTTTTT. Amino acids: CASRDRRNTGELFF.

This sequence joins TRBV19 and TRBJ2-3; 9 nucleotides match TRBD2. This CDR3 region has 17 residues. Germline CDR1 and CDR2: LNHDA and SQIVND (reference sequence). V lost 0 bases and J lost 2; bases outside the gene matches: 6. The CDR3 region is CASSIDSSSGDTDTQYF. The CDR3 nucleotides read TGTGCCAGTAGTATAGATTCCTCTAGCGGGGACACAGATACGCAGTATTTT.

V and J are TRBV7-9 and TRBJ2-4; no reliable D call. CDR3 length: 15 residues. Trimming pared 2 bases from V and 0 bases from J, leaving 8 bases between. CDR1 and CDR2 (germline): SEHNR, FQNEAQ (reference sequence). The CDR3 nucleotides read TGTGCCAGCAGCTTAATAGTACTAGCCAAAAACATTCAGTACTTC. Its protein is CASSLIVLAKNIQYF.

This chain links TRBV5-4 with TRBJ1-5; D unclear. From germline, CDR1 is SGHNT and CDR2 YYREEE (reference sequence). There are 12 residues in the CDR3. V lost 0 bases and J 5 bases, leaving 3 bases between the germline ends. The CDR3: CASSLGDQPQHF. The CDR3 nucleotides read TGTGCCAGCAGCTTGGGAGATCAGCCCCAGCATTTT.

On this clone: Additional DNA sequences in this sample encode the identical CDR3. This chain connects TRBV4-3 to TRBJ2-5; D is possibly TRBD2 (5 bases). V gave up 0 bases and J gave up 1 base, with 9 bases separating them. The CDR3 runs 15 residues. Germline CDR1 and CDR2: LGHNA and YSLEER. CDR3 region: CASSQERGGQETQYF. Here the CDR3 DNA reads TGCGCCAGCAGCCAAGAGCGAGGAGGCCAAGAGACCCAGTACTTC.

The genes are TRBV6-5 and TRBJ2-1; possibly TRBD2 for D (6 bases). The germline V gene has CDR1 MNHEY and CDR2 SVGAGI. The V and J ends lost 4 bases and 5 bases respectively, with 9 bases between them. CDR3 size: 13 residues. The CDR3 nucleotides read TGTGCCAGCAGTTGGGGGGAGAACAATGAGCAGTTCTTC. Translated, it gives CASSWGENNEQFF.

The rearrangement joins TRBV27 to TRBJ1-1, with 9 bases that match TRBD1. Germline loops: CDR1 MNHEY, CDR2 SMNVEV (reference sequence). The CDR3 sequence is 14 residues long. The V segment lost 5 bases and the J segment 4 bases; nucleotides outside the gene matches: 5. CDR3 loop: CASSPGQGGTEAFF. The CDR3 coding sequence is TGTGCCAGCAGTCCGGGACAGGGTGGCACTGAAGCTTTCTTT.

The chain couples TRBV4-3 to TRBJ1-1; D may be TRBD1 (6 bases). The V and J ends lost 0 bases and 0 bases respectively, with 17 bases between them. This CDR3 comprises 18 residues. The germline V gene has CDR1 LGHNA and CDR2 YSLEER. The CDR3, as DNA: TGCGCCAGCAGCCAAGAGACACAGGGCGTTGAAATGAACACTGAAGCTTTCTTT. It is translated as CASSQETQGVEMNTEAFF.

J is TRBJ2-2 and V is TRBV7-2, with 7 bases identical to TRBD2. Germline V gene lookup returns CDR1 SGHTA and CDR2 FQGNSA. This CDR3 region has 17 residues. With 2 bases clipped from V and 4 bases from J, the junction kept 10 bases outside the gene matches. CDR3 coding DNA: TGTGCCAGCAGCTTAACGCCCCGGGGGGTCGTCACCGGGGAGCTGTTTTTT. As protein: CASSLTPRGVVTGELFF. The full variable domain, in which reference TRBV7-2 and TRBJ2-2 provide the parts outside the CDR3, is GAGVSQSPSNKVTEKGKDVELRCDPISGHTALYWYRQSLGQGLEFLIYFQGNSAPDKSGLPSDRFSAERTGGSVSTLTIQRTQQEDSAVYLCASSLTPRGVVTGELFFGEGSRLTVL.